The clone carrying this T cell receptor (beta chain) appeared many times. These data originate in a study of T cells after yellow fever vaccination. Study overall: For low cell numbers, libraries were made with SMART-Seq v4 Ultra Low Input.

The V gene lost 2 bases and the J gene lost 4 bases, with 7 bases spanning the gap. The CDR3 totals 13 residues. Germline CDR1 SGHTA, CDR2 FQGNSA. TCRdb ran MiXCR on the 5' RACE reads and lists one entry per CDR3 protein. This sample yields 250,000 to 300,000 distinct CDR3 sequences, of which about 5.2% are seen a single time; 2.5% to 4% belongs to the top ten. The material sequenced was CD4+ T cells sorted from PBMCs, taken on the day of the yellow fever booster vaccination. The chain carries TRBV7-2 and TRBJ2-3; D gene ambiguous. This receptor was obtained from a man aged 18 to 29 who received the YFV17D yellow fever vaccine. CDR3 residues: CASSLPRPDTQYF. Written as DNA, the CDR3 is TGTGCCAGCAGCTTACCTAGACCAGATACGCAGTATTTT.